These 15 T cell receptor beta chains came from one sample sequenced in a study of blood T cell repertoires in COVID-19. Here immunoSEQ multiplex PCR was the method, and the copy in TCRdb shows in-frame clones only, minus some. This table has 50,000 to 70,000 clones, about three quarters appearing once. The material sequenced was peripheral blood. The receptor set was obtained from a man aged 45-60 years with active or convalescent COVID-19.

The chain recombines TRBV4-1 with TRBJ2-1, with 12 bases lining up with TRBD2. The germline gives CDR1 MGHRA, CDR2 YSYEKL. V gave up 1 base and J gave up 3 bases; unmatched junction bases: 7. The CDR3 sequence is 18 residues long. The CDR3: CASSQAPSGGAYYNEQFF. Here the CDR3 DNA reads TGCGCCAGCAGCCAAGCGCCTAGCGGGGGGGCCTACTACAATGAGCAGTTCTTC.

The DNA of the CDR3 is TGTGCCAGTATCGGAGGGACGACCATACTGAACACTGAAGCTTTCTTT. Translating it yields CASIGGTTILNTEAFF. The V gene is TRBV19, the J gene TRBJ1-1, with D possibly matching TRBD1 (5 bases). From germline, CDR1 is LNHDA and CDR2 SQIVND (reference sequence). The CDR3 has 16 amino acids. V was shortened by 7 bases and J by 0 bases, with 18 bases between the two germline ends.

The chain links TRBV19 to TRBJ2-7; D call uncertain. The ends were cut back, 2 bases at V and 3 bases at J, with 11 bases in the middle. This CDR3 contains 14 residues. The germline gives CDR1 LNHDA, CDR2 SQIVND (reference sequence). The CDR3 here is CASSISGFRYEQYF. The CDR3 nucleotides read TGTGCCAGTAGTATATCCGGGTTTCGCTACGAGCAGTACTTC.

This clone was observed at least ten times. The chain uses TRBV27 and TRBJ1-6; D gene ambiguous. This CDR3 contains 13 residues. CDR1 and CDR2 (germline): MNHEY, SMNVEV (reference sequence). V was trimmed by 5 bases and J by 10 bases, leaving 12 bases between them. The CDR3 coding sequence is TGTGCCAGCAGTGCAGCGGGTTACTCACCCCTCCACTTT. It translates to CASSAAGYSPLHF.

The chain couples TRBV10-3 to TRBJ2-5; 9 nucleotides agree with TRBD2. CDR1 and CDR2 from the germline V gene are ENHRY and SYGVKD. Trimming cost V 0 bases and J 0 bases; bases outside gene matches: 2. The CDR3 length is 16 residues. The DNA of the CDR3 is TGTGCCATCAGTGAGTCCCTAGCGGGGTACCAAGAGACCCAGTACTTC. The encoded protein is CAISESLAGYQETQYF.

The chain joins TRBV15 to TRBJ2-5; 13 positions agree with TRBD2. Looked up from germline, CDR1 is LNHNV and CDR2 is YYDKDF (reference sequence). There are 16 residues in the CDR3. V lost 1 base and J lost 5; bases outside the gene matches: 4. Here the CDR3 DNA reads TGTGCCACCAGCAGAGGGACTAGCGGGGGTGGGGAGACCCAGTACTTC. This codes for CATSRGTSGGGETQYF.

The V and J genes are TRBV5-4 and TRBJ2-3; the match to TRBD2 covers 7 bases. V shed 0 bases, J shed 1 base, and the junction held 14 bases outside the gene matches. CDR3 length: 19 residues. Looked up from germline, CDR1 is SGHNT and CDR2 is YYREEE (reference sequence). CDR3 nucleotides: TGTGCCAGCAGCTTGGGGTCTAGCGGACCCCGCGGGGGCACAGATACGCAGTATTTT. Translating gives CASSLGSSGPRGGTDTQYF.

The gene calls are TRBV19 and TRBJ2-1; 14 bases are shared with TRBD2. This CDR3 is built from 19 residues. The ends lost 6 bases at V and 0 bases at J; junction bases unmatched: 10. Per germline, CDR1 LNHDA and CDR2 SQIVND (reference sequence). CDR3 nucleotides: TGTGCCAGTAGGATTAGGGGGGGGACTAGCGGGAGCTCCTACAATGAGCAGTTCTTC. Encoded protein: CASRIRGGTSGSSYNEQFF.

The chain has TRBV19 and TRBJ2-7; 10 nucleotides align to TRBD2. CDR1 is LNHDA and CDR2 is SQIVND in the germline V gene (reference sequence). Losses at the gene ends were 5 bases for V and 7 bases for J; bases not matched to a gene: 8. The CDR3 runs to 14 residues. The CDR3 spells CASSERGLAWEQYF. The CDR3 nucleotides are TGTGCCAGTAGTGAGAGGGGACTAGCGTGGGAGCAGTACTTC. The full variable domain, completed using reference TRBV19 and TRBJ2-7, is DGGITQSPKYLFRKEGQNVTLSCEQNLNHDAMYWYRQDPGQGLRLIYYSQIVNDFQKGDIAEGYSVSREKKESFPLTVTSAQKNPTAFYLCASSERGLAWEQYFGPGTRLTVT.

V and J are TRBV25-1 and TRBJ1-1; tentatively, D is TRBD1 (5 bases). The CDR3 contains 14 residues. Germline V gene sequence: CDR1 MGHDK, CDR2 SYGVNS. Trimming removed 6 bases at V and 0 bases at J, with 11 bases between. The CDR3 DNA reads TGTGCCAGCAGCCGACAGACGGTGAACACTGAAGCTTTCTTT. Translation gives CASSRQTVNTEAFF. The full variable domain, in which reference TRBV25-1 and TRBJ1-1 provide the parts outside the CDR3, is EADIYQTPRYLVIGTGKKITLECSQTMGHDKMYWYQQDPGMELHLIHYSYGVNSTEKGDLSSESTVSRIRTEHFPLTLESARPSHTSQYLCASSRQTVNTEAFFGQGTRLTVV.

The CDR3 here is CASVRTTGPYEQYF. The CDR3 bases are TGTGCCAGCGTGAGGACGACAGGGCCATACGAGCAGTACTTC. V gene TRBV6-5 combines with J gene TRBJ2-7, with 7 positions matching TRBD1. Germline V gene lookup returns CDR1 MNHEY and CDR2 SVGAGI. The CDR3 is 14 amino acids. V was clipped by 8 bases and J by 4 bases; unmatched bases: 11.

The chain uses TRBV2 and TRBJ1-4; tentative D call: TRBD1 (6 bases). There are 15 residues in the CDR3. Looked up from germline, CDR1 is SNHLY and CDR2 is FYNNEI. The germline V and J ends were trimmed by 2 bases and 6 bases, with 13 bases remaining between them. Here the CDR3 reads CASSESGGVYEKLFF. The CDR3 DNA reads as TGTGCCAGCAGTGAATCGGGGGGCGTATATGAAAAACTGTTTTTT.

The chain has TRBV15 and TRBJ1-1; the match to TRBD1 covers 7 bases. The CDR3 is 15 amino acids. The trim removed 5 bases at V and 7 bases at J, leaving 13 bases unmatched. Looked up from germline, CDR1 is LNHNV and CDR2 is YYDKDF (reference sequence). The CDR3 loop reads CATSVDRAEHNEAFF. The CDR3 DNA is TGTGCCACCAGCGTTGACAGGGCCGAGCACAATGAAGCTTTCTTT.

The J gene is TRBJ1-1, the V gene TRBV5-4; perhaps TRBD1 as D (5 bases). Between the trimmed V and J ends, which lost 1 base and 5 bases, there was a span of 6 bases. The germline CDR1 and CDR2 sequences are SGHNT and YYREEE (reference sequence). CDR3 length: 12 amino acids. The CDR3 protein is CASSLRGTEAFF. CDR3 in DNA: TGTGCCAGCAGCTTGAGGGGAACTGAAGCTTTCTTT.

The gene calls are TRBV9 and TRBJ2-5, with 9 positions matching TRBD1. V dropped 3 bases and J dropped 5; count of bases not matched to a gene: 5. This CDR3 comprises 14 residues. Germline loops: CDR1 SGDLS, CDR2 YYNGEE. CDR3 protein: CASSGRDRGETQYF. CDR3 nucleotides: TGTGCCAGCAGCGGCAGAGACAGGGGGGAGACCCAGTACTTC.